This T cell receptor (beta chain) comes out of a study of radiotherapy plus CTLA-4 blockade in lung cancer. Turning to the study itself: Objective responses were recorded in 15% to 20% of patients, with disease control recorded in approximately 34%.

Losses at the gene ends were 5 bases for V and 3 bases for J; bases not matched to a gene: 9. This CDR3 is 16 amino acids long. Per germline, CDR1 SGHNT and CDR2 YENEEA. Here immunoSEQ multiplex PCR was the method, and the copy in TCRdb shows in-frame clones only, minus some. Found here are 45,000 to 55,000 clones, 80% to 90% of them singletons; the top ten hold roughly 17%. Points from the study as a whole: Blood saw expansion of tumor-derived TCR clones after radiotherapy plus ipilimumab.

Sample share makes this clone medium-sized. Antigen: not known. This sequence joins TRBV11-3 and TRBJ2-1; TRBD2 agrees at 8 bases. This TCR derives from a human donor with non-small cell lung cancer that progressed on radiotherapy plus ipilimumab. Some clones in this sample may be carry-over from other donors' samples. Sequenced material: peripheral blood, taken from a patient treated with radiotherapy plus ipilimumab. CDR3 amino acids: CASSTTSGAFYNEQFF. CDR3 bases: TGTGCCAGCAGCACCACTAGCGGAGCCTTCTACAATGAGCAGTTCTTC.